The 13 T cell receptor beta chains listed next were all sequenced from one sample in a study of cytomegalovirus exposure and HLA in healthy donors. Primers for the PCR totalled 60 Vbeta and 13 Jbeta. The assay was immunoSEQ multiplex PCR, and TCRdb's table has in-frame clones only and misses some. Of approximately 140,000 clones in the sample, 76% were seen once. The material sequenced was PBMCs. These receptors all stem from a man aged 35 to 55 in good health and CMV-seronegative.

The CDR3 protein is CASSVISGFTDTQYF. The CDR3 DNA sequence: TGTGCCAGCAGTGTAATCAGCGGATTCACAGATACGCAGTATTTT. The genes are TRBV6-5 and TRBJ2-3; tentatively, D is TRBD2 (5 bases). The CDR3 is 15 amino acids. Germline V gives CDR1 MNHEY, CDR2 SVGAGI. V was trimmed by 5 bases and J by 2 bases, leaving 14 bases between them.

The V gene is TRBV7-6, the J gene TRBJ2-3; 10 positions match TRBD2. The CDR3 extends over 16 amino acids. Unmatched junction bases numbered 11, after V lost 6 bases and J lost 5 bases. Germline V gene lookup returns CDR1 SGHVS and CDR2 FNYEAQ. The CDR3 protein is CASSTRVAGGGDTQYF. CDR3 in DNA: TGTGCCAGCAGTACCCGGGTAGCGGGAGGTGGAGATACGCAGTATTTT.

This chain's CDR3 is CAWLQETQYF. The CDR3 nucleotides read TGTGCTTGGCTCCAAGAGACCCAGTACTTC. The chain recombines TRBV7-3 with TRBJ2-5; D remains unclear. This CDR3 has 10 amino acids. CDR1 and CDR2 from the germline V gene are SGHTA and FQGTGA.

The chain is built from TRBV2 and TRBJ2-7, with no clear D. Trimming left V 3 bases short and J 4 bases short, with 13 bases between. The CDR3 is 14 residues long. The V gene's germline CDR1 is SNHLY and CDR2 FYNNEI. CDR3 bases: TGTGCCAGCAGTGAGTCGCCAGCGAGATACGAGCAGTACTTC. Protein: CASSESPARYEQYF.

The V gene is TRBV13, the J gene TRBJ2-1; D is uncertain. Germline V gives CDR1 PRHDT, CDR2 FYEKMQ (reference sequence). The V end lost 3 bases, the J end lost 2 bases, and 8 bases lay between the germline ends. The CDR3 runs to 14 residues. CDR3 in amino acids: CASSFQVTYNEQFF. CDR3 nucleotides: TGTGCCAGCAGCTTCCAGGTTACCTACAATGAGCAGTTCTTC.

J is TRBJ1-2 and V is TRBV30; D not certain. The germline V gene has CDR1 GTSNPN and CDR2 SVGIG (reference sequence). The ends were cut back, 0 bases at V and 5 bases at J, with 16 bases in the middle. The CDR3 consists of 15 residues. CDR3 DNA sequence: TGTGCCTGGAGTGTAAGTCTGGAGGGCTCTTATGGCTACACCTTC. Translated: CAWSVSLEGSYGYTF.

This chain connects TRBV27 to TRBJ2-7, with TRBD2 matching over 11 bases. CDR3 size: 14 residues. J lost 3 bases, V lost 6 bases, and 4 bases had no gene match. Germline V CDR1 and CDR2: MNHEY, SMNVEV (reference sequence). CDR3 DNA: TGTGCCAGCAGCCCGGGACTAGCGGACTACGAGCAGTACTTC. This gives the protein CASSPGLADYEQYF.

This chain uses TRBV9 with TRBJ2-1; 11 bases map to TRBD2. The J segment lost 8 bases and the V segment lost 0 bases, leaving 10 bases of the junction unmatched. Germline assignment: CDR1 SGDLS and CDR2 YYNGEE. The CDR3 runs to 17 residues. The CDR3 sequence: CASSVDSGGAKGDEQFF. Here the CDR3 DNA reads TGTGCCAGCAGCGTAGATAGCGGGGGGGCGAAGGGTGATGAGCAGTTCTTC. Full variable domain (remainder filled in from reference TRBV9 and TRBJ2-1): DSGVTQTPKHLITATGQRVTLRCSPRSGDLSVYWYQQSLDQGLQFLIQYYNGEERAKGNILERFSAQQFPDLHSELNLSSLELGDSALYFCASSVDSGGAKGDEQFFGPGTRLTVL.

The CDR3 is CATTGGGEQYF. The DNA of the CDR3 is TGTGCCACCACAGGGGGTGGGGAGCAGTACTTC. The rearrangement uses TRBV28 and TRBJ2-7; TRBD1 matches 8 bases. V trimming: 10 bases; J trimming: 7 bases; junction bases outside the gene matches: 6. This CDR3 has 11 residues. Germline V gene data show CDR1 as MDHEN and CDR2 as SYDVKM.

The chain has TRBV21-1 and TRBJ1-1; TRBD1 is the table's D call and was not checked against the DNA. TRBV21-1 is tagged as a pseudogene. This CDR3 contains 17 residues. This CDR3 reads CASSKEGRGIMNTEAFF. DNA for the CDR3: TGTGCCAGCAGCAAAGAGGGCAGGGGGATTATGAACACTGAAGCTTTCTTT.

This chain links TRBV30 with TRBJ1-2; no clear D. Germline V gene data show CDR1 as GTSNPN and CDR2 as SVGIG (reference sequence). The germline V and J ends were trimmed by 2 bases and 2 bases, with 21 bases remaining between them. This CDR3 region has 17 residues. Written as DNA, the CDR3 is TGTGCCTGGAGTAATCACTCCCGCGAGAGGATGAACTATGGCTACACCTTC. This gives the protein CAWSNHSRERMNYGYTF. The full variable domain, in which reference TRBV30 and TRBJ1-2 provide the parts outside the CDR3, is SQTIHQWPATLVQPVGSPLSLECTVEGTSNPNLYWYRQAAGRGLQLLFYSVGIGQISSEVPQNLSASRPQDRQFILSSKKLLLSDSGFYLCAWSNHSRERMNYGYTFGSGTRLTVV.

This clone was recorded once. V gene TRBV2 combines with J gene TRBJ2-5, with D possibly matching TRBD2 (6 bases). This CDR3 has 15 amino acids. The germline V and J ends were trimmed by 4 bases and 1 base, with 13 bases remaining between them. The germline V gene has CDR1 SNHLY and CDR2 FYNNEI. In DNA form, the CDR3 reads TGTGCCAGCAGTGCCGAGGTAGCGGCCCAAGAGACCCAGTACTTC. Its translation: CASSAEVAAQETQYF.

Only one count was recorded for this clone. The genes are TRBV7-8 and TRBJ2-1, with D tentatively TRBD1 (6 bases). The CDR3 loop spans 14 amino acids. Per germline, CDR1 SGHVS and CDR2 FQNEAQ. V dropped 1 base and J dropped 2 bases, with 6 bases sitting between them. DNA of the CDR3: TGTGCCAGCAGCTTAGGGACAGCCTACAATGAGCAGTTCTTC. Protein sequence: CASSLGTAYNEQFF.